This paragraph covers one TCR beta chain sequence. Repertoires were generated with immunoSEQ multiplex PCR, while TCRdb's copy carries only in-frame clones and drops some. This repertoire shows approximately 350,000 clones, around 83% found once; its top ten account for 5% to 6%. This specimen comes from a study of blood T cell repertoires in COVID-19. The wider study: Nucleic acid was either cDNA or gDNA, and it came from T cells, B-cell-depleted T cells, or PBMCs.

There are 16 residues in the CDR3. V was trimmed by 0 bases and J by 1 base, leaving 12 bases between them. Germline values: CDR1 SGHDN, CDR2 FVKESK. The chain recombines TRBV14 with TRBJ1-2; D gene unclear. Specimen: PBMCs or T cells enriched from blood (not recorded which). This clonotype originated in a woman aged 45-60 years who had recovered from COVID-19. This chain's CDR3 is CASSQEEQPINYGYTF. The CDR3 nucleotides read TGTGCCAGCAGCCAAGAGGAGCAACCTATTAACTATGGCTACACCTTC.